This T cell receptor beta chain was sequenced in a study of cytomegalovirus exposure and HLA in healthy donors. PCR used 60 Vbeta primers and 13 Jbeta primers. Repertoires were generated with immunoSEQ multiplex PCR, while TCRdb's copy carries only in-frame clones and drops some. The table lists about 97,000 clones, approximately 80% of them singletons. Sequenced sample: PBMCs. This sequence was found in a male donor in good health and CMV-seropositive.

This CDR3 reads CASSLRPGGRVTF. In DNA, the CDR3 is TGTGCCAGCAGCTTGCGGCCCGGGGGTCGGGTAACCTTC. This rearrangement joins TRBV5-6 to TRBJ1-2; D possibly corresponds to TRBD1 (5 bases). Germline V gene data show CDR1 as SGHDT and CDR2 as YYEEEE. V was pared by 1 base and J by 14 bases, with 18 bases between. This CDR3 has 13 amino acids.